A selection of T cell receptor beta chains follows, all from one sample in a study of technical replicates of blood from several donors. Only in-frame clones appear in the TCRdb table, and some are missing; sequencing was by immunoSEQ multiplex PCR. The sample gives about 53,000 clones, about 86% of which show up once; over 5% is in the top ten. Sequenced input: PBMCs. The receptor set was obtained from a human donor in good health. Some clones in this sample may be carry-over from other donors' samples. The CDR3 runs from the conserved cysteine through the conserved F or W. The order of the fields is V gene, D gene, J gene, clone size, CDR3 DNA, CDR3 protein. The D gene is left open where the match is weak. Only some rows state a clone size, as once, few, many or a class for expanded clones.

>TRBV11-2|.|TRBJ2-6|once
TGTGCCAGCAGCTCACCCCCTGGGCGGGGCAACTCTGGGGCCAACGTCCTGACTTTC
CASSSPPGRGNSGANVLTF
>TRBV11-2|.|TRBJ2-1|.
TGTGCCAGCAGCCCTCCGGGACAAGTAAAAAACAATGAGCAGTTCTTC
CASSPPGQVKNNEQFF
>TRBV7-9|TRBD2|TRBJ2-1|.
TGTGCCAGCAGCTTCGGGACTAGCGGGCCCTACAATGAGCAGTTCTTC
CASSFGTSGPYNEQFF
>TRBV5-1|TRBD2|TRBJ2-1|.
TGCGCCAGCAGCTTGGATGGGACTAGCAATGGGGAGCAGTTCTTC
CASSLDGTSNGEQFF
>TRBV2|.|TRBJ2-5|.
TGTGCCAGCAGTGAAATTGGAGGGTACCAAGAGACCCAGTACTTC
CASSEIGGYQETQYF
>TRBV9|TRBD2|TRBJ2-3|.
TGTGCCAGCAGCGACGACACCGGGACTAGCGGGATGGATACGCAGTATTTT
CASSDDTGTSGMDTQYF
>TRBV5-4|TRBD2|TRBJ2-7|.
TGTGCCAGCAGCCCTACGGCGGGAGGGCACTCCGAGCAGTACTTC
CASSPTAGGHSEQYF
>TRBV2|TRBD2|TRBJ2-7|.
TGTGCCGGGCAAGGCGGGAGAGATTTATACGAGCAGTACTTC
CAGQGGRDLYEQYF
>TRBV29-1|.|TRBJ2-1|.
TGTAACGCCCTAGGACTCGGGGGAGATGAGCAGTTCTTC
CNALGLGGDEQFF
>TRBV7-8|.|TRBJ1-2|.
TGTGCCAGCAGCTTAGACAGGGTCCGCTACACCTTC
CASSLDRVRYTF
>TRBV6-1|.|TRBJ2-7|.
TGTGCCAGCAGGGCCCAGGGGTACGAGCAGTACTTC
CASRAQGYEQYF
>TRBV6-5|TRBD1|TRBJ1-5|.
TGTGCCAGCAGTTTGACAGGGGGCGGGCAGCCCCAGCATTTT
CASSLTGGGQPQHF
>TRBV19|.|TRBJ1-1|.
TGTGCCAGTAGTAGGCCCAGGGGCCTCACTGAAGCTTTCTTT
CASSRPRGLTEAFF
>TRBV5-5|.|TRBJ2-7|.
TGTGCCAGCAGCTTCGAGGCCGTGCACGAGCAGTACTTC
CASSFEAVHEQYF
>TRBV5-6|.|TRBJ2-6|.
TGTGCCAGCAGCTCCTATAGACAGACTAGCTCTGGGGCCAACGTCCTGACTTTC
CASSSYRQTSSGANVLTF
>TRBV20-1|.|TRBJ1-2|few
TGCAGTGCTACTATTAACTATGGCTACACCTTC
CSATINYGYTF
>TRBV4-3|TRBD1|TRBJ2-5|.
TGCGCCAGCAGCCAAGACCTCGGGACAGTCCAAGAGACCCAGTACTTC
CASSQDLGTVQETQYF
>TRBV19|.|TRBJ2-1|.
TGTGCCAGTAGCGGCGGGGAGAATGAGCAGTTCTTC
CASSGGENEQFF
>TRBV1|.|TRBJ1-1|.
TGCACCAGCAGCCAAGTCGACAGGAACACTGAAGCTTTCTTT
CTSSQVDRNTEAFF
>TRBV4-1|TRBD2|TRBJ2-5|.
TGCGCCAGCAGCCTAGCGACTAGCGGGGGTCGAGAGACCCAGTACTTC
CASSLATSGGRETQYF
>TRBV6-4|TRBD1|TRBJ2-3|.
TGTGCCAGCAGTGACGGGACAGGGAGCACAGATACGCAGTATTTT
CASSDGTGSTDTQYF
>TRBV19|TRBD2|TRBJ2-3|.
TGTGCCAGTAGTCGGACCGGGGATGGAGCGGGGGGTGGAAATACGCAGTATTTT
CASSRTGDGAGGGNTQYF
>TRBV7-9|.|TRBJ2-1|few
TGTGCCAGCAGCTTAGTGAGTAATGAGCAGTTCTTC
CASSLVSNEQFF
>TRBV25-1|TRBD1|TRBJ2-7|.
TGTGCCAGCAGTGTAGCAGGACAGGGGATCCACGAGCAGTACTTC
CASSVAGQGIHEQYF
>TRBV7-3|TRBD2|TRBJ2-1|.
TGTGCCAGCAGCTTAACGGGAAGCGGGGAGAGCTCCTACAATGAGCAGTTCTTC
CASSLTGSGESSYNEQFF
>TRBV18|TRBD1|TRBJ2-5|.
TGTGCCAGCTCACCTTCCGACAGGGTGAAAGAGACCCAGTACTTC
CASSPSDRVKETQYF
>TRBV5-1|TRBD2|TRBJ2-5|.
TGCGCCAGCAGCGGCACCCCGGGGGGTCGAGAGACCCAGTACTTC
CASSGTPGGRETQYF
>TRBV4-3|.|TRBJ1-3|.
TGCGCCAGCAGCCAAGGGACTGTACCCATATATTTT
CASSQGTVPIYF
>TRBV29-1|.|TRBJ2-7|.
TGCAGCGTCCAGACAGGTTCCTACGAGCAGTACTTC
CSVQTGSYEQYF
>TRBV13|TRBD2|TRBJ2-7|.
TGTGCCAGCAGCCCTGAAGGGACTAGGAGTTACTACGAGCAGTACTTC
CASSPEGTRSYYEQYF
>TRBV10-3|.|TRBJ2-5|.
TGTGCCATCAGTGAGTCTGCTCGTACGGGGAAAGAGACCCAGTACTTC
CAISESARTGKETQYF
>TRBV20-1|.|TRBJ2-7|.
TGCAGTGCCGACGGACAGTACGAGCAGTACTTC
CSADGQYEQYF
>TRBV7-9|TRBD2|TRBJ2-7|.
TGTGCCAGCAGCTTGGCTAGCGGGGCCACCTACGAGCAGTACTTC
CASSLASGATYEQYF
>TRBV7-2|TRBD2|TRBJ2-1|.
TGTGCCAGCAGGCCAAGCGGGGCTTCCTACAATGAGCAGTTCTTC
CASRPSGASYNEQFF
>TRBV30|TRBD1|TRBJ1-1|.
TGTGCCTGGCGTCGAAGACAGGGCTCCACTGAAGCTTTCTTT
CAWRRRQGSTEAFF
>TRBV7-8|.|TRBJ1-3|.
TGTGCCAGCAGCTTAGACAGGGCTGGAAACACCATATATTTT
CASSLDRAGNTIYF
>TRBV4-1|TRBD1|TRBJ2-7|once
TGCGCCAGCAGCCAAGGGACAGGGGGAACCTACGAGCAGTACTTC
CASSQGTGGTYEQYF